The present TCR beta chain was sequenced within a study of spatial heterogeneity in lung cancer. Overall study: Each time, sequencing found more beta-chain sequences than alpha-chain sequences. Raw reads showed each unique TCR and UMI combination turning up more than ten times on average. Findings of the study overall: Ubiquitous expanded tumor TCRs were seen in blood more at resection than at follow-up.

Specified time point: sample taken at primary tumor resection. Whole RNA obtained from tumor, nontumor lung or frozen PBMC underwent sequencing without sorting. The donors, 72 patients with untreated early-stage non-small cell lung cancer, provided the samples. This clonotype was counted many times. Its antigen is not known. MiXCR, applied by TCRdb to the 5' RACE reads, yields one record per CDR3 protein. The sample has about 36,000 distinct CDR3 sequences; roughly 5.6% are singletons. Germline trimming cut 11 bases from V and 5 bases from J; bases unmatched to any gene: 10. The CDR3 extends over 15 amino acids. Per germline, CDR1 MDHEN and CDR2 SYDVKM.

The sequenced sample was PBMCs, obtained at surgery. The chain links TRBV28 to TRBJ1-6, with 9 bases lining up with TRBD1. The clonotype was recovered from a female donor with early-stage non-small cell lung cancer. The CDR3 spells CAGSTGTGNNSPLHF. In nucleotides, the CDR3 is TGTGCCGGAAGTACCGGGACAGGGAATAATTCACCCCTCCACTTT.